This TCR beta chain was found in a study of technical replicates of blood from a few donors. There are 15 residues in the CDR3. The germline CDR1 and CDR2 sequences are SGDLS and YYNGEE. The V and J ends lost 3 bases and 5 bases, in that order; junction bases with no gene match: 5. TCRdb's table, derived via immunoSEQ multiplex PCR, lists solely in-frame clones and lacks some. The profile shows tens of thousands of clones, 90% of them singletons. This TCR came from a human donor in good health. Some clones in this sample may be carry-over from other donors' samples. The sample consisted of PBMCs. The chain links TRBV9 to TRBJ2-2, with 9 bases aligning to TRBD1. The CDR3 sequence: CASSAGTGRTGELFF. Written as DNA, the CDR3 is TGTGCCAGCAGCGCCGGGACAGGGAGGACCGGGGAGCTGTTTTTT.